A selection of T cell receptor beta chains follows, all from one sample in a study of Graves' ophthalmopathy and Graves' hyperthyroidism. A single record per CDR3 protein comes from TCRdb applying MiXCR to the multiplex PCR reads. The repertoire holds 450,000 to 600,000 distinct CDR3 sequences, with roughly 39% as singletons. The specimen was peripheral blood or thyroid tissue (not recorded which). These receptors were taken from an adult man with Graves' hyperthyroidism. CDR3s include the opening cysteine and the closing phenylalanine or tryptophan. The D gene is left open where the match is weak. Expanded clones get a size class; other rows say once, few or many, or leave the size out.

>-|few|TRBJ1-3|TRBV9
CASSPLGTSGNTIYF
TGTGCCAGCTCACCACTCGGGACATCTGGAAACACCATATATTTT
>-|-|TRBJ1-1|TRBV7-2
CASSAQTEAFF
TGTGCCAGCAGCGCCCAGACTGAAGCTTTCTTT
>-|few|TRBJ1-5|TRBV2
CASSLPAGLNQPQHF
TGTGCCAGCAGTCTTCCCGCGGGCCTCAATCAGCCCCAGCATTTT
>-|many|TRBJ2-7|TRBV29-1
CSVEGDYEYEQYF
TGCAGCGTTGAAGGCGACTATGAATACGAGCAGTACTTC
>TRBD1|many|TRBJ1-5|TRBV2
CASSIQGDRQPQHF
TGTGCCAGCAGCATACAGGGGGACAGGCAGCCCCAGCATTTT
>-|few|TRBJ1-2|TRBV12-3/TRBV12-4
CASSTRQVYGYTF
TGTGCCAGCAGTACCCGCCAGGTCTATGGCTACACCTTC
>TRBD1|-|TRBJ1-4|TRBV19
CASSGGQENEKLFF
TGTGCCAGTAGTGGTGGACAGGAAAATGAAAAACTGTTTTTT
>TRBD1|-|TRBJ2-7|TRBV7-3
CASSLRQGTNYEQYF
TGTGCCAGCAGCCTTAGACAGGGCACTAACTACGAGCAGTACTTC
>-|-|TRBJ1-1|TRBV18
CASSPPLLRANTEAFF
TGTGCCAGCTCACCACCCTTACTCAGAGCGAACACTGAAGCTTTCTTT
>-|many|TRBJ1-4|TRBV7-2
CASSLDSLAGSELFF
TGTGCCAGCAGCTTAGACTCTTTGGCAGGGTCGGAACTGTTTTTT
>TRBD1|many|TRBJ1-2|TRBV20-1
CSADPQGDYGYTF
TGCAGTGCCGACCCACAGGGGGACTATGGCTACACCTTC
>-|-|TRBJ2-1|TRBV7-3
CASSLKTLDNEQFF
TGTGCCAGCAGCTTGAAGACTCTGGACAATGAGCAGTTCTTC
>TRBD1|-|TRBJ2-1|TRBV10-3
CAISEERTGLKDEQFF
TGTGCCATCAGTGAGGAGAGGACAGGGTTAAAGGATGAGCAGTTCTTC
>-|-|TRBJ2-3|TRBV20-1
CSASLFRVGGGGTDTQYF
TGCAGTGCTAGTTTGTTCAGAGTAGGGGGGGGAGGCACAGATACGCAGTATTTT
>-|many|TRBJ1-2|TRBV2
CASSDLAGDGYTF
TGTGCCAGCAGTGACTTGGCAGGCGATGGCTACACCTTC
>-|many|TRBJ2-5|TRBV27
CASSWGPSRETQYF
TGTGCCAGCAGTTGGGGGCCCAGCAGGGAGACCCAGTACTTC
>-|many|TRBJ1-2|TRBV20-1
CSARQGVDGYTF
TGCAGTGCTAGACAGGGAGTAGATGGCTACACCTTC
>-|many|TRBJ2-7|TRBV5-8
CASSPRDTPAYEQYF
TGTGCCAGCAGCCCCCGGGACACCCCGGCCTACGAGCAGTACTTC
>-|many|TRBJ1-1|TRBV5-8
CASSFLGKDTEAFF
TGTGCCAGCAGCTTTTTGGGCAAGGACACTGAAGCTTTCTTT
>-|many|TRBJ2-7|TRBV20-1
CSARQVGRGSYEQYF
TGCAGTGCTAGGCAGGTCGGCAGGGGTTCCTACGAGCAGTACTTC
>TRBD1|many|TRBJ2-7|TRBV19
CASSSGTGFYEQYF
TGTGCCAGTAGCTCCGGGACAGGGTTCTACGAGCAGTACTTC
>TRBD1|many|TRBJ1-4|TRBV15
CATSRDPSGRGREKLFF
TGTGCCACCAGCAGAGATCCCTCCGGCAGGGGGCGTGAAAAACTGTTTTTT
>-|many|TRBJ1-2|TRBV20-1
CSAANPNYDGYTF
TGCAGTGCGGCAAACCCTAACTACGATGGCTACACCTTC
>-|many|TRBJ1-2|TRBV5-8
CASSDHLTGNYGYTF
TGTGCCAGCAGCGACCACCTAACAGGAAACTATGGCTACACCTTC
>-|many|TRBJ1-2|TRBV5-8
CAGRDGSTYGYTF
TGTGCCGGGAGGGATGGCAGCACCTATGGCTACACCTTC
>-|-|TRBJ2-1|TRBV12-3/TRBV12-4
CASSEAGSWVYNEQFF
TGTGCCAGCAGTGAGGCCGGGAGTTGGGTCTACAATGAGCAGTTCTTC
>-|-|TRBJ1-2|TRBV9
CASSVWAGQGAGYTF
TGTGCCAGCAGCGTATGGGCGGGCCAGGGTGCTGGCTACACCTTC